This TCR beta chain was retrieved from a study of blood T cell repertoires in COVID-19. About the research overall: Acute and convalescent COVID-19 specimens originated in the United States, Italy and Spain. The analysed material was cDNA or gDNA that came from T cells, B-cell-depleted T cells, or PBMCs.

Here immunoSEQ multiplex PCR was the method, and the copy in TCRdb shows in-frame clones only, minus some. The sample has fewer than 140,000 clones, 84% seen once. This receptor was obtained from a woman between 55 and 75 years old with acute or convalescent COVID-19. Sequenced sample: peripheral blood.

The CDR3 DNA follows: TGTGCCAGCAGTCTACCGACAGGGGGGGGTGTAGGGTATGGCTACACCTTC. Translated, it gives CASSLPTGGGVGYGYTF. The V call is TRBV28, the J call TRBJ1-2; 9 positions agree with TRBD1. V lost 5 bases, J lost 5 bases, and 15 bases stayed unmatched. CDR1 and CDR2 (germline): MDHEN, SYDVKM. This CDR3 region has 17 residues.